Below are 28 T cell receptor beta chains sequenced from a single sample in a study of blood T cells in healthy people across ages (dated by TCRdb to 2015 to 2017). The protocol used for the library was 5' RACE. The sequencing machine was an Illumina HiSeq 2500. A second PCR of 7 to 11 cycles was performed with a sample-barcoded 5' primer and a J-beta primer mix. TCRdb reanalyzed the raw reads on its own, using fastp at Q25 for trimming and MiXCR for clone calling, and kept in-frame beta chains. Every distinct CDR3 protein forms one entry, paired with its most common genes and DNA. This sample comprises approximately 810,000 distinct CDR3 sequences, around 26% of them detected only once. The ten most abundant clones make up 15% to 20% of the sample. Specimen: blood. Every receptor here comes from a woman older than 75 in good health.

This clonotype was picked up a small number of times. The chain combines TRBV5-1 with TRBJ1-1; D is possibly TRBD1 (5 bases). Trimming removed 0 bases at V and 3 bases at J, with 15 bases between. Germline V gene data show CDR1 as SGHRS and CDR2 as YFSETQ. This CDR3 region has 16 residues. CDR3 bases: TGCGCCAGCAGCTTGGGGTCCAGGGATTGGGACACTGAAGCTTTCTTT. It yields the protein CASSLGSRDWDTEAFF. Supplemented by reference TRBV5-1 and TRBJ1-1, the full variable domain reads KAGVTQTPRYLIKTRGQQVTLSCSPISGHRSVSWYQQTPGQGLQFLFEYFSETQRNKGNFPGRFSGRQFSNSRSEMNVSTLELGDSALYLCASSLGSRDWDTEAFFGQGTRLTVV.

This clonotype was detected ten times or more. This sequence joins TRBV7-2 and TRBJ2-5; no firm D call. V dropped 1 base and J dropped 4 bases, with 10 bases sitting between them. From germline, CDR1 is SGHTA and CDR2 FQGNSA. CDR3 length: 14 amino acids. The CDR3 protein is CASSLVHGVETQYF. DNA of the CDR3: TGTGCCAGCAGCTTAGTCCACGGAGTAGAGACCCAGTACTTC.

This clonotype was seen many times. The rearrangement joins TRBV6-1 to TRBJ1-5; weak D call: TRBD1 (5 bases). Trimming took off 3 bases at V and 6 bases at J, with 9 bases between the two ends. The CDR3 has 13 amino acids. Germline values: CDR1 MNHNS, CDR2 SASEGT. CDR3 nucleotides: TGTGCCAGCAGTGATGGGGGTCCTCAGCCCCAGCATTTT. Its translation: CASSDGGPQPQHF.

This clonotype was seen only a few times. J is TRBJ2-2 and V is TRBV5-6; 8 nucleotides match TRBD1. In germline, CDR1 is SGHDT, CDR2 YYEEEE. V trimming: 0 bases; J trimming: 7 bases; junction bases outside the gene matches: 5. CDR3 length equals 15 residues. The CDR3 DNA reads as TGTGCCAGCAGCTTGGGGGACAGGACCCTCGGGGAGCTGTTTTTT. This encodes CASSLGDRTLGELFF.

This clonotype was observed at least ten times. The J gene is TRBJ2-3, the V gene TRBV15, with D perhaps TRBD2 (6 bases). The CDR3 is made up of 15 amino acids. Trimming left V 2 bases short and J 4 bases short, with 13 bases between. Looked up from germline, CDR1 is LNHNV and CDR2 is YYDKDF (reference sequence). CDR3 amino acids: CATSRYSGGSDTQYF. The DNA for the CDR3 is TGTGCCACCAGCAGATATAGCGGCGGCTCAGATACGCAGTATTTT.

This clonotype occurred many times. The chain recombines TRBV4-3 with TRBJ1-6, with 9 bases that match TRBD1. CDR3 length: 14 residues. V gave up 5 bases and J gave up 9 bases; unmatched junction bases: 5. Per germline, CDR1 LGHNA and CDR2 YSLEER. The chain's CDR3 is CASSKDRGGSPLHF. As DNA, the CDR3 is TGCGCCAGCAGCAAGGACAGGGGCGGTTCACCCCTCCACTTT.

This clonotype was found a few times. The V gene is TRBV6-2 or TRBV6-3, the J gene TRBJ1-1; D might be TRBD1 (6 bases). The CDR3 runs 18 residues. The germline gives CDR1 MNHEY, CDR2 SVGEGT. The V gene lost 5 bases and the J gene lost 0 bases, with 22 bases spanning the gap. CDR3 in amino acids: CASSLIFRGVPMNTEAFF. The CDR3 nucleotides read TGTGCCAGCAGTCTCATATTCAGGGGTGTTCCGATGAACACTGAAGCTTTCTTT.

Many counts were recorded for this clonotype. The CDR3 region has the DNA TGTGCCAGCAGTTCTATCGGGAATCCGAACTCCTACGAGCAGTACTTC. It encodes CASSSIGNPNSYEQYF. This chain links TRBV6-2 or TRBV6-3 with TRBJ2-7; a weak D match, TRBD2 (5 bases). Trimming left V 4 bases short and J 0 bases short, with 16 bases between. This CDR3 has 16 amino acids. Looked up from germline, CDR1 is MNHEY and CDR2 is SVGEGT.

This clonotype was counted only a few times. CDR3 residues: CASSLTWDHYGYTF. The CDR3 region has the DNA TGTGCCAGCAGTTTAACATGGGACCACTATGGCTACACCTTC. This chain uses TRBV6-5 with TRBJ1-2, with a tentative D call TRBD1 (5 bases). V gave up 4 bases and J gave up 3 bases, with 12 bases separating them. The CDR3 sequence is 14 residues long. Germline V gene lookup returns CDR1 MNHEY and CDR2 SVGAGI.

The chain recombines TRBV20-1 with TRBJ2-5; perhaps D is TRBD1 or TRBD2 (6 bases each). This CDR3 region has 15 residues. V lost 0 bases, J lost 5 bases, and 16 bases lay in between. Germline CDR1 and CDR2: DFQATT and SNEGSKA (reference sequence). CDR3 coding DNA: TGCAGTGCTAGAGATCCATCAGGGGCGGGGGAGACCCAGTACTTC. Translation: CSARDPSGAGETQYF.

Regarding this clonotype: It may be a read error: a sequence one base away is much more abundant. The chain recombines TRBV7-9 with TRBJ2-3, with D tentatively TRBD1 (6 bases). Trimming took 6 bases from V and 2 from J, leaving 12 bases between them. Germline CDR1 reads SEHNR; CDR2 reads FQNEAQ (reference sequence). The CDR3 contains 14 residues. CDR3 DNA sequence: TGTGCCAGCAGATTGGGACAAGACACAGATACGCAGTATTTT. Amino acids: CASRLGQDTDTQYF. Full variable domain (rest looked up from reference TRBV7-9 and TRBJ2-3): DTGVSQNPRHKITKRGQNVTFRCDPISEHNRLYWYRQTLGQGPEFLTYFQNEAQLEKSRLLSDRFSAERPKGSFSTLEIQRTEQGDSAMYLCASRLGQDTDTQYFGPGTRLTVL.

This clonotype occurred many times. The chain has TRBV7-2 and TRBJ2-7; D perhaps matches TRBD1 (6 bases). The CDR3 is 13 amino acids. Germline assignment: CDR1 SGHTA and CDR2 FQGNSA. The V and J ends lost 5 bases and 2 bases respectively, with 10 bases between them. The CDR3 protein is CASSRDNTYEQYF. The CDR3 nucleotides are TGTGCCAGCAGCCGGGACAACACCTACGAGCAGTACTTC.

This clonotype was found a few times. CDR3 sequence (DNA): TGTGCCAGCAGACTTAGCGGGGGGGCTATCACCGGGGAGCTGTTTTTT. Residues: CASRLSGGAITGELFF. The chain combines TRBV12-3 or TRBV12-4 with TRBJ2-2; 11 bases agree with TRBD2. V gave up 6 bases and J gave up 4 bases; unmatched junction bases: 7. The CDR3 contains 16 residues.

This clonotype was counted many times. This chain uses TRBV7-9 with TRBJ2-7; 9 nucleotides line up with TRBD2. The CDR3 covers 15 residues. Germline trimming cut 5 bases from V and 2 bases from J; bases unmatched to any gene: 7. Germline lookup yields CDR1 SEHNR and CDR2 FQNEAQ (reference sequence). In nucleotides, the CDR3 is TGTGCCAGCAGCCCCCGACTAGCGGCGACCTACGAGCAGTACTTC. It translates to CASSPRLAATYEQYF. Complete variable domain (other parts from reference TRBV7-9 and TRBJ2-7): DTGVSQNPRHKITKRGQNVTFRCDPISEHNRLYWYRQTLGQGPEFLTYFQNEAQLEKSRLLSDRFSAERPKGSFSTLEIQRTEQGDSAMYLCASSPRLAATYEQYFGPGTRLTVT.

Ten or more counts support this clonotype. The V and J genes are TRBV4-3 and TRBJ1-2, with unresolved D. CDR1 and CDR2 (germline): LGHNA, YSLEER. V gave up 0 bases and J gave up 6 bases, with 14 bases separating them. The CDR3 is 15 amino acids. The CDR3 sequence is CASSQDTLVRHGYTF. The DNA of the CDR3 is TGCGCCAGCAGCCAAGATACTTTAGTGAGGCATGGCTACACCTTC.

This clonotype has ten or more counts. The chain has TRBV20-1 and TRBJ1-1; D not resolved. V was pared by 0 bases and J by 6 bases, with 14 bases between. From germline, CDR1 is DFQATT and CDR2 SNEGSKA (reference sequence). The CDR3 is 14 amino acids. CDR3 DNA: TGCAGTGCTAGAGATGTTGGAACGGCGGCTGAAGCTTTCTTT. Translation: CSARDVGTAAEAFF.

In this sample, this clonotype turned up many times. The CDR3 region has the DNA TGTGCCAGCAGTCCATTCAAAGGGGCTCGCGAGCAGTACTTC. This codes for CASSPFKGAREQYF. This sequence joins TRBV28 and TRBJ2-7, with D possibly matching TRBD1 (5 bases). V was cut by 5 bases and J by 6 bases, with 17 bases left in between. There are 14 residues in the CDR3. Germline V CDR1 and CDR2: MDHEN, SYDVKM. The whole variable domain, filled in from reference TRBV28 and TRBJ2-7, reads DVKVTQSSRYLVKRTGEKVFLECVQDMDHENMFWYRQDPGLGLRLIYFSYDVKMKEKGDIPEGYSVSREKKERFSLILESASTNQTSMYLCASSPFKGAREQYFGPGTRLTVT.

This clonotype was seen repeatedly, ten times or more. The chain joins TRBV7-2 to TRBJ2-7, with 7 bases identical to TRBD2. Per the germline V gene, CDR1 is SGHTA and CDR2 is FQGNSA. Germline trimming cut 2 bases from V and 0 bases from J; bases unmatched to any gene: 4. The length of the CDR3 is 15 residues. The CDR3 region has the DNA TGTGCCAGCAGCTTAAGGCGGGGGTCCTCCTACGAGCAGTACTTC. Translated, it gives CASSLRRGSSYEQYF. Together with reference TRBV7-2 and TRBJ2-7, the CDR3 gives the full variable domain: GAGVSQSPSNKVTEKGKDVELRCDPISGHTALYWYRQSLGQGLEFLIYFQGNSAPDKSGLPSDRFSAERTGGSVSTLTIQRTQQEDSAVYLCASSLRRGSSYEQYFGPGTRLTVT.

The chain combines TRBV21-1 with TRBJ2-3; the table calls TRBD2, which could not be checked here. TRBV21-1 is classified as a pseudogene. The CDR3 contains 16 residues. The DNA for the CDR3 is TGTGCCAGCAGCAAAAACGGCGGGGGGGCCTCAGATACGCAGTATTTT. Its translation: CASSKNGGGASDTQYF.

The chain couples TRBV11-3 to TRBJ2-3; 8 nucleotides line up with TRBD2. After removal of 5 bases from V and 7 bases from J, the junction contained 11 bases not matched to a gene. This CDR3 comprises 15 residues. Germline CDR1 and CDR2: SGHNT and YENEEA. This chain's CDR3 is CASSKGGGPTYTQYF. The CDR3, as DNA: TGTGCCAGCAGCAAAGGCGGGGGGCCAACATATACGCAGTATTTT. Complete variable domain (other parts from reference TRBV11-3 and TRBJ2-3): EAGVVQSPRYKIIEKKQPVAFWCNPISGHNTLYWYLQNLGQGPELLIRYENEEAVDDSQLPKDRFSAERLKGVDSTLKIQPAELGDSAVYLCASSKGGGPTYTQYFGPGTRLTVL.

This clonotype was seen at least ten times. The chain couples TRBV20-1 to TRBJ2-3; 7 bases are shared with TRBD1. Germline V gene sequence: CDR1 DFQATT, CDR2 SNEGSKA (reference sequence). V dropped 3 bases and J dropped 5; count of bases not matched to a gene: 5. The CDR3 runs to 13 residues. This CDR3 is CSASLTGEDTQYF. CDR3 nucleotides: TGCAGTGCTAGCCTCACAGGGGAAGATACGCAGTATTTT.

Only a few counts were recorded for this clonotype. V is TRBV12-3 or TRBV12-4 and J is TRBJ2-1; D is undetermined. CDR3 length: 12 residues. V was trimmed by 2 bases and J by 10 bases, leaving 9 bases between them. The DNA for the CDR3 is TGTGCCAGCAGTTTATTTGGTTGGGAGCAGTTCTTC. This translates into CASSLFGWEQFF.

This clonotype was seen at least ten times. The chain uses TRBV7-2 and TRBJ2-1; 10 positions agree with TRBD1. J gave up 0 bases and V 5 bases, and 13 bases lay outside the gene matches. The CDR3 is 19 amino acids. Germline V gives CDR1 SGHTA, CDR2 FQGNSA. The CDR3 loop is CASSATAGTGANSYNEQFF. Written as DNA, the CDR3 is TGTGCCAGCAGCGCGACCGCCGGGACAGGGGCTAACTCCTACAATGAGCAGTTCTTC.

This clonotype was detected many times. The J gene is TRBJ1-1, the V gene TRBV7-9, with D possibly matching TRBD1 (6 bases). V was pared by 3 bases and J by 5 bases, with 10 bases between. The CDR3 loop spans 13 amino acids. Germline-derived CDR1 and CDR2 are SEHNR and FQNEAQ (reference sequence). CDR3 nucleotide sequence: TGTGCCAGCAGCTTCGGGGGGCGGACTGAAGCTTTCTTT. The encoded protein is CASSFGGRTEAFF.

As concerns this clonotype: This sequence may be a read error, since a much larger clone differs from it by one base. V usage is TRBV12-3 or TRBV12-4 and J usage is TRBJ2-3; 8 bases match TRBD2. This CDR3 has 19 residues. V shed 0 bases, J shed 6 bases, and the junction held 17 bases outside the gene matches. CDR3 DNA sequence: TGTGCCAGCAGTTTAGCCATCGGTGTTAGCGGGGCGATTCGGGATACGCAGTATTTT. Translated: CASSLAIGVSGAIRDTQYF.

This sequence joins TRBV15 and TRBJ2-3; D is unresolved. CDR3 size: 13 residues. CDR1 is LNHNV and CDR2 is YYDKDF in the germline V gene (reference sequence). V shed 0 bases and J shed 4 bases, with 5 bases lying between them. The CDR3 DNA reads as TGTGCCACCAGCAGAGATCGGGCAGATACGCAGTATTTT. Translating it yields CATSRDRADTQYF.

V is TRBV7-9 and J is TRBJ2-3; 7 bases agree with TRBD1. This CDR3 region has 17 residues. From germline, CDR1 is SEHNR and CDR2 FQNEAQ (reference sequence). After removal of 4 bases from V and 4 bases from J, the junction contained 14 bases not matched to a gene. The CDR3 loop reads CASSYSPGTVSADTQYF. Written as DNA, the CDR3 is TGTGCCAGCAGCTACTCTCCCGGGACAGTCTCCGCAGATACGCAGTATTTT.

This clonotype was observed at least ten times. V is TRBV20-1 and J is TRBJ2-1; 10 bases are a match to TRBD2. Per the germline V gene, CDR1 is DFQATT and CDR2 is SNEGSKA (reference sequence). J was trimmed by 7 bases and V by 3 bases; bases with no gene match: 9. This CDR3 spans 15 amino acids. This chain's CDR3 is CSASRLAGVGNEQFF. The DNA for the CDR3 is TGCAGTGCTAGCCGCCTAGCGGGGGTCGGTAATGAGCAGTTCTTC.